This is a list of T cell receptor beta chains from one sample in a study of cytomegalovirus exposure and HLA in healthy donors. Clones were sequenced by immunoSEQ multiplex PCR, and TCRdb holds only the in-frame ones, with some missing. The repertoire includes under 110,000 clones, 76% of them detected once, and 4.1% sits in the top ten. The specimen sequenced was PBMCs. The receptor set was obtained from a man aged 40-50 years in good health and CMV-seronegative. Each CDR3 is given with its conserved first and last residue.

>TRBV5-4|TRBJ1-1
CASSQTGGANTEAFF
>TRBV2|TRBJ2-1
CASSGSTSGGEQFF
>TRBV7-8|TRBJ1-1
CASSLVFRTVNTEAFF
>TRBV12-5|TRBJ2-1
CASGPAGGMYNEQFF
>TRBV19|TRBJ2-5
CATRQVGETQYF
>TRBV30|TRBJ1-2
CAWSVTNYGYTF
>TRBV19|TRBJ1-6
CASSDSTNSPLHF
>TRBV7-2|TRBJ2-3
CASSPGTSTYTQYF
>TRBV6-4|TRBJ1-2
CASSEQGYGYTF
>TRBV11-2|TRBJ1-5
CASSFTDSNQPQHF
>TRBV4-2|TRBJ2-2
CASSIGLAGLTGELFF
>TRBV6-1|TRBJ1-4
CASSALFMREGKLFF
>TRBV29-1|TRBJ1-1
CSVVRDTEAFF
>TRBV5-6|TRBJ2-1
CASSPRAGVREQFF
>TRBV2|TRBJ1-5
CASSVQGWNQPQHF
>TRBV14|TRBJ2-1
CASSHRLRNEQFF
>TRBV5-1|TRBJ2-6
CASSLGWVSGGSGANVLTF
>TRBV28|TRBJ1-2
CASSFVRGRKGYTF
>TRBV19|TRBJ2-2
CASSPGTENTGELFF
>TRBV28|TRBJ2-4
CASRRGGAQGNIQYF
>TRBV11-2|TRBJ1-1
CASTKTTGLNTEAFF
>TRBV5-1|TRBJ2-2
CASSPGGASGTGELFF
>TRBV11-3|TRBJ2-1
CASSLGLVNEQFF
>TRBV7-9|TRBJ2-1
CASSLGASGEQFF
>TRBV7-9|TRBJ1-5
CASSSTGSYQPQHF
>TRBV13|TRBJ1-5
CASSFGQGINQPQHF
>TRBV19|TRBJ1-5
CASSSLQGDQPQHF
>TRBV19|TRBJ1-2
CASRNSTVPRGYTF
>TRBV6-6|TRBJ2-1
CASSPGTSHNEQFF
>TRBV2|TRBJ1-5
CASNRGNQPQHF
>TRBV7-7|TRBJ2-2
CASSSGQNTGELFF
>TRBV7-9|TRBJ2-2
CASSPRGALNTGELFF
>TRBV6-1|NA
CASSENPGFANYEQYF
>TRBV4-1|TRBJ1-3
CASSQAAQGPGNTIYF
>TRBV18|TRBJ1-1
CASSPPGSGAAEAFF
>TRBV7-9|TRBJ2-5
CASSLSYQETQYF
>TRBV10-3|TRBJ2-3
CAIRGERSTDTQYF
>TRBV2|TRBJ1-3
CASTYGAANSGNTIYF
>TRBV19|TRBJ1-2
CASGLPGYTF
>TRBV7-2|TRBJ1-2
CASNDRGYGYTF
>TRBV5-4|TRBJ2-6
CASSLFGTGVFGGANVLTF
>TRBV5-1|TRBJ2-2
CASSLRGGQNTGELFF
>TRBV7-3|TRBJ2-1
CASSLAEEQFF
>TRBV5-1|TRBJ2-5
CASSLGSGSIETQYF
>TRBV19|TRBJ1-5
CASSQTGGGQPQHF